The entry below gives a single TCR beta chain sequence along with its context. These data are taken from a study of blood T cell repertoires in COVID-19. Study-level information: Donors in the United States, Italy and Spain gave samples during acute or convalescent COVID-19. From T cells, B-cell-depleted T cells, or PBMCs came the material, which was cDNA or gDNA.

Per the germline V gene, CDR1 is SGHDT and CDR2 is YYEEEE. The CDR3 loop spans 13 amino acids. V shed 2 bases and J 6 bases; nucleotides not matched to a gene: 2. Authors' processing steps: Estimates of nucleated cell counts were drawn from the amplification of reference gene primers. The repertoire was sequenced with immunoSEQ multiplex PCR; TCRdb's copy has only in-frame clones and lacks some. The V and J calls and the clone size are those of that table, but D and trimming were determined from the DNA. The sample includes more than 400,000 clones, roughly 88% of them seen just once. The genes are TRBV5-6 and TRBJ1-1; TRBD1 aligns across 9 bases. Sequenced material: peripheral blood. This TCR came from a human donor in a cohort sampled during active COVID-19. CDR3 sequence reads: CASSLGTGPEAFF. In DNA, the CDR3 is TGTGCCAGCAGCTTAGGGACAGGGCCTGAAGCTTTCTTT.